Presented here are 21 T cell receptor beta chains from one specimen sequenced in a study of PD-1 blockade in classical Hodgkin lymphoma. Produced via immunoSEQ multiplex PCR; TCRdb's table is partial and in-frame only. Of approximately 60,000 clones listed, around 89% were seen once; the top ten hold under 15%. Each and every patient relapsed after autologous stem cell transplantation, and patients got differing brentuximab vedotin exposure. Specimen: peripheral blood mononuclear cells (PBMCs), collected at baseline. The receptor source for this set is a human donor with classical Hodgkin lymphoma.

The chain links TRBV28 to TRBJ2-1; TRBD2 matches 11 bases. Trimming took 5 bases from V and 7 from J; bases not matched to a gene: 16. CDR1 is MDHEN and CDR2 is SYDVKM in the germline V gene. This CDR3 is 18 amino acids long. The CDR3, as DNA: TGTGCCAGCAGTCCCCTGGGACTAGCGGCCCCCGACGGGAATGAGCAGTTCTTC. Its translation is CASSPLGLAAPDGNEQFF.

This clone was seen just once. The chain is built from TRBV19 and TRBJ2-7; no clear D gene. The CDR3 has 14 residues. Germline loops: CDR1 LNHDA, CDR2 SQIVND (reference sequence). The V end was cut by 3 bases, the J end by 2 bases, with 11 bases between. The CDR3 protein is CASSMAAKTYEQYF. As DNA, the CDR3 is TGTGCCAGTAGTATGGCAGCCAAGACCTACGAGCAGTACTTC.

This chain joins TRBV4-1 and TRBJ1-1; possible D gene TRBD1, 6 bases. The germline V gene encodes CDR1 MGHRA and CDR2 YSYEKL. V lost 6 bases and J lost 0, with 14 bases in between. The CDR3 spans 15 residues. Written as DNA, the CDR3 is TGCGCCAGCAGGAACCCGACAGGCATGAACACTGAAGCTTTCTTT. This gives the protein CASRNPTGMNTEAFF.

The chain carries TRBV9 and TRBJ1-2, with D possibly TRBD1 on 6 matching bases. The length of the CDR3 is 14 residues. Per the germline V gene, CDR1 is SGDLS and CDR2 is YYNGEE. Trimming shortened V by 6 bases and J by 0 bases, and 12 bases separated the two germline ends. In nucleotides, the CDR3 is TGTGCCAGCACTCCTGGGGGCACTAACTATGGCTACACCTTC. As protein: CASTPGGTNYGYTF.

The chain joins TRBV9 to TRBJ1-2; the D gene is possibly TRBD1 (5 bases). CDR3 length: 15 residues. Deletions cut 0 bases from V and 4 bases from J, with 13 bases between. Looked up from germline, CDR1 is SGDLS and CDR2 is YYNGEE. CDR3 sequence reads: CASSVGGSKVYGYTF. CDR3 nucleotides: TGTGCCAGCAGCGTAGGGGGCTCTAAGGTCTATGGCTACACCTTC.

The V gene is TRBV5-1, the J gene TRBJ1-3, with D possibly TRBD1 on 5 matching bases. The V gene's germline CDR1 is SGHRS and CDR2 YFSETQ. Trimming cost V 4 bases and J 3 bases, with 14 bases left between them. The CDR3 is 15 residues long. The DNA for the CDR3 is TGCGCCAGCAGCGCTGATGGGGCCCGTGGAAACACCATATATTTT. Protein product: CASSADGARGNTIYF. The full variable domain, completed using reference TRBV5-1 and TRBJ1-3, is KAGVTQTPRYLIKTRGQQVTLSCSPISGHRSVSWYQQTPGQGLQFLFEYFSETQRNKGNFPGRFSGRQFSNSRSEMNVSTLELGDSALYLCASSADGARGNTIYFGEGSWLTVV.

The gene calls are TRBV11-1 and TRBJ2-1; D call uncertain. Germline V CDR1 and CDR2: SGHAT, FQDESV (reference sequence). Trimming stripped 5 bases from V and 5 bases from J, with 16 bases between. The CDR3 is 15 residues long. The CDR3 spells CASSPRNELNNEQFF. The CDR3 nucleotides are TGTGCCAGCAGCCCGAGGAACGAGTTAAACAATGAGCAGTTCTTC.

This clone was seen only once. The chain employs TRBV27 and TRBJ1-4, with 7 bases that match TRBD1. V dropped 4 bases and J dropped 8; count of bases not matched to a gene: 16. The CDR3 runs 17 residues. Germline V gene lookup returns CDR1 MNHEY and CDR2 SMNVEV (reference sequence). The chain's CDR3 is CASSYRMTGKRNEKLFF. For the CDR3, the DNA is TGTGCCAGCAGTTATCGAATGACAGGGAAACGCAACGAAAAACTGTTTTTT.

As for this clone: The junction and the germline gene differ at one end; a read error may be behind it. This chain links TRBV29-1 with TRBJ1-4, with 8 bases aligning to TRBD1. The CDR3 is 14 amino acids. Per the germline V gene, CDR1 is SQVTM and CDR2 is ANQGSEA. The CDR3 region is CCVGSGGTNEKLFF. The CDR3 nucleotides read TGCTGCGTTGGGTCAGGGGGCACTAATGAAAAACTGTTTTTT.

In nucleotides, the CDR3 is TGTGCCAGCAGCTTACCCCTAGCGGGGGCTAACAATGAGCAGTTCTTC. Its protein product is CASSLPLAGANNEQFF. The chain uses TRBV7-3 and TRBJ2-1, with TRBD2 matching 10 bases. CDR3 size: 16 residues. Germline V gives CDR1 SGHTA, CDR2 FQGTGA. Losses at the gene ends were 2 bases for V and 5 bases for J; bases not matched to a gene: 6.

The chain couples TRBV7-2 to TRBJ1-6, with D unclear. Per germline, CDR1 SGHTA and CDR2 FQGNSA. Trimming shortened V by 7 bases and J by 4 bases, and 11 bases separated the two germline ends. The CDR3 consists of 14 residues. The DNA of the CDR3 is TGTGCCAGCACCCTCCTGCTATATAATTCACCCCTCCACTTT. Its protein is CASTLLLYNSPLHF.

The V and J genes are TRBV27 and TRBJ1-1; possibly TRBD1 for D (5 bases). CDR1 and CDR2 from the germline V gene are MNHEY and SMNVEV (reference sequence). The CDR3 extends over 13 amino acids. Between the trimmed V and J ends, which lost 4 bases and 9 bases, there was a span of 15 bases. The CDR3 bases are TGTGCCAGCAGTTCAATAACCGGGACCAAAGCTTTCTTT. Encoded protein: CASSSITGTKAFF.

This clone was seen only once. The chain has TRBV14 and TRBJ2-7, with D hard to call. Per the germline V gene, CDR1 is SGHDN and CDR2 is FVKESK. V was trimmed by 2 bases and J by 2 bases, leaving 7 bases between them. This CDR3 is built from 13 residues. CDR3 in amino acids: CASSQYRTYEQYF. CDR3 coding DNA: TGTGCCAGCAGCCAATATAGAACCTACGAGCAGTACTTC.

This chain uses TRBV9 with TRBJ1-2; no clear D gene. The CDR3 has 15 residues. Between the trimmed V and J ends, which lost 1 base and 1 base, there was a span of 11 bases. Germline CDR1 reads SGDLS; CDR2 reads YYNGEE. The CDR3 region is CASSVSGELNYGYTF. DNA of the CDR3: TGTGCCAGCAGCGTATCCGGGGAACTTAACTATGGCTACACCTTC.

J is TRBJ2-5 and V is TRBV5-1; 11 nucleotides agree with TRBD1. V shed 2 bases and J 5 bases; nucleotides not matched to a gene: 11. The CDR3 spans 17 residues. CDR1 is SGHRS, CDR2 YFSETQ, per germline. The CDR3 is CASSFRDRGMILETQYF. The CDR3 DNA reads TGCGCCAGCAGCTTCCGGGACAGGGGGATGATCCTGGAGACCCAGTACTTC.

The V and J genes are TRBV5-1 and TRBJ1-2, with 7 positions matching TRBD1. The CDR3 runs 15 residues. CDR1 is SGHRS and CDR2 is YFSETQ in the germline V gene. V trimming: 0 bases; J trimming: 0 bases; junction bases outside the gene matches: 2. The DNA for the CDR3 is TGCGCCAGCAGCTTGGGGGGACAGACTAACTATGGCTACACCTTC. This codes for CASSLGGQTNYGYTF.

As to this clone: The final CDR3 position lacks the conserved phenylalanine or tryptophan, pointing to a likely read error. Because the CDR3's place on the DNA is in doubt, the DNA is left out and the CDR3 is given as listed by TCRdb. The J gene is TRBJ2-7, the V gene TRBV7-9; TRBD2 was called by the table and not checked on the DNA. Germline V lookup: CDR1 SEHNR, CDR2 FQNEAQ (reference sequence). The CDR3 is made up of 9 amino acids, end residues included. Here the CDR3 reads CASSLGGSL.

This clone has only a few counts. The chain couples TRBV7-2 to TRBJ1-2; D remains unclear. CDR3 length equals 14 residues. The V and J ends lost 5 bases and 0 bases respectively, with 10 bases between them. Germline V CDR1 and CDR2: SGHTA, FQGNSA. CDR3 in amino acids: CASSTVGSNYGYTF. CDR3 coding DNA: TGTGCCAGCAGCACAGTCGGCTCTAACTATGGCTACACCTTC.

The V and J genes are TRBV6-5 and TRBJ1-2, with D perhaps TRBD1 (5 bases). The V end was cut by 7 bases, the J end by 8 bases, with 17 bases between. Germline V gene lookup returns CDR1 MNHEY and CDR2 SVGAGI. CDR3 length: 13 amino acids. CDR3 in DNA: TGTGCCAGCACCCTCCGCAGGGACGAGGGCTACACCTTC. Amino acid sequence: CASTLRRDEGYTF.

The CDR3 sequence: CASSLSMTTSYNEQFF. CDR3 sequence (DNA): TGTGCCAGCAGTTTATCGATGACAACTTCCTACAATGAGCAGTTCTTC. The chain uses TRBV27 and TRBJ2-1, with D uncertain. V shed 0 bases and J shed 1 base, with 10 bases lying between them. This CDR3 is 16 amino acids long. Germline V gene lookup returns CDR1 MNHEY and CDR2 SMNVEV (reference sequence).

The chain uses TRBV4-3 and TRBJ2-1; weak D call: TRBD2 (6 bases). V lost 0 bases and J 0 bases, leaving 12 bases between the germline ends. The CDR3 length is 17 residues. In germline, CDR1 is LGHNA, CDR2 YSLEER. For the CDR3, the DNA is TGCGCCAGCAGCCAAGAGTTGGCGGGGAGCTCCTACAATGAGCAGTTCTTC. The encoded protein is CASSQELAGSSYNEQFF.